This T cell receptor (beta chain) was profiled in a study of T-cell memory formation after mild COVID-19. This clonotype came up once. The antigen remains unidentified. TCRdb reprocessed the 5' RACE reads with MiXCR, giving one entry per CDR3 protein. The sample has about 350,000 distinct CDR3 sequences, 28% seen once; the top ten hold approximately 15%. V dropped 0 bases and J dropped 6 bases, with 14 bases sitting between them. CDR1 and CDR2 from the germline V gene are MNHEY and SVGAGI. This CDR3 region has 15 residues. The study's findings and limits: A second wave expanding day 15 to 37 was CD4+-biased; contracting clones were balanced.

The sequencing sample was made of PBMCs or a T cell subset sorted from them (not recorded which). The chain recombines TRBV6-5 with TRBJ1-2; D unclear. The clonotype originates from an adult woman who had mild COVID-19 (a few samples of this study predate the infection). Cell type and time point are not known. CDR3 bases: TGTGCCAGCAGTTACTCCTTAAGGGAATTTAATGGCTACACCTTC. This encodes CASSYSLREFNGYTF.